Sequencing of this T cell receptor beta chain was carried out in a study of monozygotic twins with inflammatory bowel disease (dated by TCRdb to the late 2010s). For context, the study as a whole: In total, approximately 30 monozygotic twin pairs made up the full study: 19 Danish pairs, all IBD-discordant, plus nine German pairs, of which four were IBD-concordant and five were IBD-discordant. Within discordant pairs, disease-associated traits were sought mainly by comparing IBD patients with their genetically identical healthy co-twins. Each individual had, on average, about 151 000 unique TCRalpha sequences and 181 000 unique TCRbeta sequences available for analysis.

Details on this clonotype: This receptor's antigen is unknown.

From each donor, an approximately 2.7 ml peripheral blood sample was collected into PAXgene tubes and kept at -80 degrees C. Without any T cell sorting, total RNA was extracted from whole blood using the PAXgene blood miRNA kit on an automated QIAcube. Peripheral blood from monozygotic twin pairs, either concordant or discordant for inflammatory bowel disease, underwent deep TCRalpha and TCRbeta repertoire profiling that used unique molecular barcoding. For every twin pair, smoking habits were documented, and each individual was categorised as a current, former or never smoker. The research as a whole found: Repertoire similarity did not differ between concordant and discordant twins, which could be due to limited statistical power. No single strong signal or clonotype linked to IBD turned up in the results, so the idea that one exists was not supported. A decrease in TCRbeta repertoire diversity, as measured by inverse Simpson index, was observed in IBD patients compared with their healthy co-twins. Different T cell subtypes could not be distinguished in the analysis. Compared with healthy twins, IBD patients shared fewer clonotypes with other individuals, and the difference was most pronounced in patients with signs of disease activity. Differing immunosuppressive treatments among patients may have added background noise and inter-individual variability to the repertoires.

The library was produced with 5' RACE. Preparation of each TCR library used approximately 3,200 ng of total RNA. For each sample, cDNA synthesis was carried out in eight separate reactions using SMARTScribe reverse transcriptase. During cDNA synthesis, template switching introduced unique molecular identifiers that contained a 6-nucleotide sample barcode. Two nested PCRs of around 15 and 10 cycles amplified the TCRalpha and TCRbeta cDNA, and bead purification followed each PCR. Before amplification, cDNA was treated with uracil DNA-glycosylase and purified using the QIAquick PCR purification kit. The second PCR added Illumina TruSeq-compatible adapters along with sample-specific barcodes. Library quality and concentration were checked on TapeStation and Qubit, and libraries were pooled at approximately 4.7 ng each. Pooled libraries were sequenced on an Illumina HiSeq2500 single-index Rapid Run with 2 x 100 bp reads and custom sequencing primers. For the original study's pipeline: MiGEC version 1.2.6 was used for UMI-based consensus assembly, which corrected PCR and sequencing errors. MiXCR version 2.1.1 handled V(D)J alignment, clonotype assembly and CDR3 extraction. To normalise gene usage, clonotype sharing and MAIT/NKT TCR abundance, the analysis used the top 1000, 10 000 and 20 000 clonotypes per sample. After downsampling to 27 000 UMIs, diversity was calculated as the inverse Simpson index using the vegan R package. Paired Mann-Whitney U tests on discordant twin pairs were used, with Benjamini-Hochberg multiple-testing correction. Each entry corresponds to one CDR3 protein sequence from reads that TCRdb reprocessed, and DNA is not given. The V and J calls come from TCRdb's annotation, not from the publication. This specimen's table enumerates about 210,000 distinct CDR3 sequences. The leading ten clones occupy approximately 1.6% of the sample.

The CDR3 holds 12 amino acids from the cysteine to the phenylalanine. No coding sequence is recorded. This sequence was found in a human donor with ulcerative colitis or Crohn's disease, or a healthy co-twin of an affected twin (not recorded which). The sequencing input was blood. The rearranged chain carries TRBV12-3 or TRBV12-4 and TRBJ1-1; TCRdb selects TRBD1, and the lack of DNA leaves this call unchecked. The CDR3 protein: CASSGTGLEAFF.